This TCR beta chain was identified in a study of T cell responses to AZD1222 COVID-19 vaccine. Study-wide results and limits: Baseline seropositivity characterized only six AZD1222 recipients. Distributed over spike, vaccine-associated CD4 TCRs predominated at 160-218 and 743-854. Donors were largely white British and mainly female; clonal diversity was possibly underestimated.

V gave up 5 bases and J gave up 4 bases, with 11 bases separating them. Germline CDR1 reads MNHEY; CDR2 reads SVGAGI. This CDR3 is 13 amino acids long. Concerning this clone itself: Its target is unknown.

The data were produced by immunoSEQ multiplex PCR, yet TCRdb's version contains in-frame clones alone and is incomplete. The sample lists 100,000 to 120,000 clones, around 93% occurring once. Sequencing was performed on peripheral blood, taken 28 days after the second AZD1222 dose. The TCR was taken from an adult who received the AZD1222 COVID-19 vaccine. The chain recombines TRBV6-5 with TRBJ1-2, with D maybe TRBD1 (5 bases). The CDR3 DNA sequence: TGTGCCAGCAGTCCGGGACGGATCTATGGCTACACCTTC. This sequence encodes CASSPGRIYGYTF.